This is a list of T cell receptor beta chains from one sample in a study of T cell responses to AZD1222 COVID-19 vaccine. Libraries were prepared by immunoSEQ multiplex PCR; TCRdb keeps only in-frame clonotypes and omits some of them. In the table there are around 110,000 clones, 80% to 90% of which are singletons. Source: peripheral blood, taken on day 0 of MenACWY control vaccination. All receptors come from an adult in good health. Both conserved end residues are part of each CDR3.

J gene: TRBJ1-6; V gene: TRBV5-1; CDR3 protein: CASSWGTGRHYNSPLHF
J gene: TRBJ2-4; V gene: TRBV7-2; CDR3 protein: CASSARGTGTLAKNIQYF
J gene: TRBJ1-3; V gene: TRBV7-6; CDR3 protein: CASSLGSPGVSGNTIYF
J gene: TRBJ1-2; V gene: TRBV19; CDR3 protein: CASTETTLNYGYTF
J gene: TRBJ1-5; V gene: TRBV6-2/TRBV6-3; CDR3 protein: CASSRSNLGQPQHF
J gene: TRBJ2-1; V gene: TRBV19; CDR3 protein: CASSWGGPYNEQFF
J gene: TRBJ1-4; V gene: TRBV19; CDR3 protein: CASSNRDRAREKLFF
J gene: TRBJ1-3; V gene: TRBV6-6; CDR3 protein: CASSSGFGNTIYF
J gene: TRBJ2-1; V gene: TRBV5-4; CDR3 protein: CASSLAGGAQNEQFF
J gene: TRBJ1-1; V gene: TRBV14; CDR3 protein: CASSPRGGNTEAFF
J gene: TRBJ1-6; V gene: TRBV3-1/TRBV3-2; CDR3 protein: CASSQGSSPLHF
J gene: TRBJ2-7; V gene: TRBV6-1; CDR3 protein: CASSEWDTGTYEQYF
J gene: TRBJ2-1; V gene: TRBV10-3; CDR3 protein: CASSGIGWGNEQFF
J gene: TRBJ2-5; V gene: TRBV18; CDR3 protein: CASSPPTEFQETQYF
J gene: TRBJ1-1; V gene: TRBV18; CDR3 protein: CASSPGVNTEAFF
J gene: TRBJ2-5; V gene: TRBV4-1; CDR3 protein: CASSQDFSGGAGKETQYF
J gene: TRBJ2-3; V gene: TRBV4-1; CDR3 protein: CASSQDRGPNTQYF
J gene: TRBJ1-4; V gene: TRBV5-1; CDR3 protein: CASSLRDRGREKLFF
J gene: TRBJ1-2; V gene: TRBV28; CDR3 protein: CASSLVVAVVSGYTF
J gene: TRBJ1-3; V gene: TRBV21-1; CDR3 protein: CASSGGSGNTIYF
J gene: TRBJ1-1; V gene: TRBV5-1; CDR3 protein: CASSFEGDTEAFF
J gene: TRBJ1-4; V gene: TRBV28; CDR3 protein: CASSIDRGRKKLFF
J gene: TRBJ1-2; V gene: TRBV6-5; CDR3 protein: CASSYAPRGANYGYTF
J gene: TRBJ1-1; V gene: TRBV25-1; CDR3 protein: CASSEYWVTGDFNTEAFF
J gene: TRBJ2-5; V gene: TRBV2; CDR3 protein: CASSLNRGGQETQYF
J gene: TRBJ1-1; V gene: TRBV29-1; CDR3 protein: CSGHQGTEAFF
J gene: TRBJ1-2; V gene: TRBV10-2; CDR3 protein: CASSPGQPYYGYTF
J gene: TRBJ2-5; V gene: TRBV5-4; CDR3 protein: CASSLGSNMQETQYF
J gene: TRBJ1-1; V gene: TRBV7-2; CDR3 protein: CASSSWKAGEAFF
J gene: TRBJ2-7; V gene: TRBV18; CDR3 protein: CASSPEAGMVEQYF
J gene: TRBJ2-5; V gene: TRBV2; CDR3 protein: CASSEAGTGAWETQYF
J gene: TRBJ2-1; V gene: TRBV7-2; CDR3 protein: CASSPHSGDSIEEQFF
J gene: TRBJ2-3; V gene: TRBV27; CDR3 protein: CASSSLAGGLDTQYF
J gene: TRBJ2-5; V gene: TRBV7-2; CDR3 protein: CASTSRAQETQYF
J gene: TRBJ1-1; V gene: TRBV4-2; CDR3 protein: CASSERSLPGETEAFF
J gene: TRBJ2-1; V gene: TRBV15; CDR3 protein: CATSREGRVYNEQFF
J gene: TRBJ1-5; V gene: TRBV6-2/TRBV6-3; CDR3 protein: CASSVGQGLGQPQHF
J gene: TRBJ1-1; V gene: TRBV19; CDR3 protein: CASSIDRDVEAFF
J gene: TRBJ2-5; V gene: TRBV7-2; CDR3 protein: CASSLGQETQYF
J gene: TRBJ1-3; V gene: TRBV5-6; CDR3 protein: CASSLVGPMSSGNTIYF
J gene: TRBJ2-5; V gene: TRBV5-4; CDR3 protein: CASSFQETQYF
J gene: TRBJ2-1; V gene: TRBV15; CDR3 protein: CATSRGPNEQFF
J gene: TRBJ2-6; V gene: TRBV19; CDR3 protein: CASVTGGGGANVLTF
J gene: TRBJ2-1; V gene: TRBV3-1/TRBV3-2; CDR3 protein: CASSQDLAGGPGYNEQFF
J gene: TRBJ2-7; V gene: TRBV2; CDR3 protein: CASELAGHEQYF
J gene: TRBJ1-6; V gene: TRBV19; CDR3 protein: CASSRWTYQSSYNSPLHF
J gene: TRBJ1-4; V gene: TRBV29-1; CDR3 protein: CSVERGSTLATNEKLFF
J gene: TRBJ2-3; V gene: TRBV6-6; CDR3 protein: CASSYPRGQRTDTQYF
J gene: TRBJ2-7; V gene: TRBV11-2; CDR3 protein: CASSLEPVSSYEQYF